Below, 20 T cell receptor beta chains from the same sample are listed, as sequenced in a study of T cell changes during pregnancy in multiple sclerosis. TCRdb keeps only in-frame clones here, not all; method: immunoSEQ multiplex PCR. The data show some 64,000 clones, roughly 94% seen once. Sample: peripheral blood, taken after pregnancy. These receptor sequences come from a female donor with multiple sclerosis, enrolled in a pregnancy study.

V gene TRBV7-9 combines with J gene TRBJ1-4; D is undetermined. CDR1 and CDR2 from the germline V gene are SEHNR and FQNEAQ (reference sequence). With 1 base removed from V and 0 bases from J, the gap between germline ends came to 12 bases. This CDR3 is 17 amino acids long. The chain's CDR3 is CASSLDPPGATNEKLFF. CDR3 nucleotides: TGTGCCAGCAGCTTAGACCCACCCGGGGCAACTAATGAAAAACTGTTTTTT.

The V and J genes are TRBV11-3 and TRBJ2-5; TRBD2 might be the D (6 bases). CDR1 and CDR2 from the germline V gene are SGHNT and YENEEA. Between the trimmed V and J ends, which lost 3 bases and 4 bases, there was a span of 12 bases. CDR3 length: 14 amino acids. In nucleotides, the CDR3 is TGTGCCAGCAGCTTTAGCTGGAGGGGAGAGACCCAGTACTTC. Its protein product is CASSFSWRGETQYF.

The chain is built from TRBV7-9 and TRBJ2-6, with D uncertain. V lost 11 bases and J lost 0, with 11 bases in between. Germline lookup yields CDR1 SEHNR and CDR2 FQNEAQ (reference sequence). CDR3 size: 14 residues. The CDR3 nucleotides read TGTGCCGGTTACAGATTCTCTGGGGCCAACGTCCTGACTTTC. Protein product: CAGYRFSGANVLTF.

The chain carries TRBV11-3 and TRBJ2-7; D not certain. V was trimmed by 1 base and J by 7 bases, leaving 11 bases between them. CDR1 and CDR2 (germline): SGHNT, YENEEA. The CDR3 length is 13 residues. The CDR3 nucleotides read TGTGCCAGCAGCTTAGGGGCAAGTTTAGAGCAGTACTTC. It is translated as CASSLGASLEQYF.

The chain uses TRBV6-1 and TRBJ2-1; D is ambiguous. The germline gives CDR1 MNHNS, CDR2 SASEGT. The ends were cut back, 2 bases at V and 1 base at J, with 9 bases in the middle. This CDR3 has 15 amino acids. CDR3 coding DNA: TGTGCCAGCAGTGAATCTCCGGGTTCCTACAATGAGCAGTTCTTC. This sequence encodes CASSESPGSYNEQFF.

The chain has TRBV19 and TRBJ1-1; the match to TRBD1 covers 10 bases. The V and J ends lost 6 bases and 6 bases, in that order; junction bases with no gene match: 7. Per germline, CDR1 LNHDA and CDR2 SQIVND (reference sequence). This CDR3 has 14 residues. CDR3 loop: CASSSRDRGPEAFF. The DNA of the CDR3 is TGTGCCAGTAGCTCCCGGGACAGGGGCCCTGAAGCTTTCTTT.

This chain joins TRBV2 and TRBJ1-5; 7 positions agree with TRBD1. Germline V CDR1 and CDR2: SNHLY, FYNNEI. This CDR3 has 14 residues. V lost 7 bases to trimming and J lost 7 bases; unmatched junction nucleotides: 10. CDR3 nucleotides: TGTGCCAGCACCCGGGACAGCTCATGGCAGCCCCAGCATTTT. This translates into CASTRDSSWQPQHF.

The chain is built from TRBV27 and TRBJ2-6; tentatively, D is TRBD1 (5 bases). V was shortened by 6 bases and J by 3 bases, with 12 bases between the two germline ends. CDR3 length equals 15 residues. Germline-derived CDR1 and CDR2 are MNHEY and SMNVEV (reference sequence). The CDR3 protein is CASSLGVRGANVLTF. The CDR3, as DNA: TGTGCCAGCAGCCTAGGGGTTCGTGGGGCCAACGTCCTGACTTTC.

The J gene is TRBJ2-1, the V gene TRBV5-5, with 13 nucleotides matching TRBD2. Losses at the gene ends were 4 bases for V and 10 bases for J; bases not matched to a gene: 8. Per germline, CDR1 SGHKS and CDR2 YYEKEE (reference sequence). The CDR3 contains 15 residues. CDR3: CASSNGLAGVREQFF. Here the CDR3 DNA reads TGTGCCAGCAGCAACGGACTAGCGGGAGTTCGGGAGCAGTTCTTC.

This clone was recorded once. The V call is TRBV6-6, the J call TRBJ1-1; 8 nucleotides line up with TRBD1. Losses at the gene ends were 2 bases for V and 10 bases for J; bases not matched to a gene: 9. Germline assignment: CDR1 MNHNY and CDR2 SVGAGI (reference sequence). The CDR3 has 14 amino acids. The CDR3 here is CASSYGDRSISAFF. The DNA of the CDR3 is TGTGCCAGCAGTTACGGGGACAGGAGTATATCAGCTTTCTTT.

DNA of the CDR3: TGTGCCAGCAGCTTAGCGCCTAGCGGCCAAGAGACCCAGTACTTC. Residues: CASSLAPSGQETQYF. This chain links TRBV11-1 with TRBJ2-5, with 7 bases that match TRBD2. The CDR3 is made up of 15 amino acids. The V gene end was trimmed by 0 bases and the J gene end by 1 base; junction bases not matched to a gene: 2. Germline assignment: CDR1 SGHAT and CDR2 FQDESV (reference sequence).

The chain employs TRBV2 and TRBJ2-3; no definite D call. CDR3 length: 13 amino acids. V dropped 3 bases and J dropped 6 bases, with 10 bases sitting between them. The germline V gene has CDR1 SNHLY and CDR2 FYNNEI. This chain's CDR3 is CASSDSVVDTQYF. As DNA, the CDR3 is TGTGCCAGCAGTGATTCGGTTGTGGATACGCAGTATTTT.

The rearrangement links TRBV4-1 to TRBJ2-7; a possible D gene is TRBD1 (6 bases). Trimming cost V 1 base and J 2 bases, with 21 bases left between them. The V gene's germline CDR1 is MGHRA and CDR2 YSYEKL. The CDR3 has 18 amino acids. In nucleotides, the CDR3 is TGCGCCAGCAGCCAAGCCAATACCGGGACACCCATTGCCTACGAGCAGTACTTC. Its protein product is CASSQANTGTPIAYEQYF.

The genes are TRBV7-9 and TRBJ2-7; 7 nucleotides align to TRBD1. Germline V gives CDR1 SEHNR, CDR2 FQNEAQ (reference sequence). The V gene end was trimmed by 4 bases and the J gene end by 2 bases; junction bases not matched to a gene: 5. The CDR3 is 14 amino acids. DNA for the CDR3: TGTGCCAGCAGCTACCCTGGGACAGCCTACGAGCAGTACTTC. It specifies CASSYPGTAYEQYF.

This chain links TRBV5-6 with TRBJ2-3, with D perhaps TRBD2 (5 bases). Germline-derived CDR1 and CDR2 are SGHDT and YYEEEE. This CDR3 contains 16 residues. Between the trimmed V and J ends, which lost 3 bases and 2 bases, there was a span of 16 bases. The CDR3 loop is CASSSRPGRYTDTQYF. The CDR3 DNA follows: TGTGCCAGCAGCTCCAGACCGGGGAGATACACAGATACGCAGTATTTT. The whole variable domain, filled in from reference TRBV5-6 and TRBJ2-3, reads DAGVTQSPTHLIKTRGQQVTLRCSPKSGHDTVSWYQQALGQGPQFIFQYYEEEERQRGNFPDRFSGHQFPNYSSELNVNALLLGDSALYLCASSSRPGRYTDTQYFGPGTRLTVL.

This clone was observed once. This chain links TRBV7-2 with TRBJ1-1, with a tentative D call TRBD1 (5 bases). This CDR3 is 15 amino acids long. CDR1 and CDR2 (germline): SGHTA, FQGNSA. V lost 1 base and J 6 bases, leaving 15 bases between the germline ends. CDR3 amino acids: CASSLVSGGVAEAFF. CDR3 DNA sequence: TGTGCCAGCAGCTTAGTTTCTGGGGGGGTGGCTGAAGCTTTCTTT.

This clone has more than one count but fewer than ten. V and J are TRBV28 and TRBJ2-3; D may be TRBD2 (5 bases). Germline CDR1 is MDHEN and CDR2 is SYDVKM. CDR3 size: 13 residues. V lost 3 bases to trimming and J lost 2 bases, with 6 bases between them. This CDR3 reads CASSFGNTDTQYF. The DNA for the CDR3 is TGTGCCAGCAGTTTCGGGAACACAGATACGCAGTATTTT. The full variable domain, in which reference TRBV28 and TRBJ2-3 provide the parts outside the CDR3, is DVKVTQSSRYLVKRTGEKVFLECVQDMDHENMFWYRQDPGLGLRLIYFSYDVKMKEKGDIPEGYSVSREKKERFSLILESASTNQTSMYLCASSFGNTDTQYFGPGTRLTVL.

The V call is TRBV19, the J call TRBJ2-5, with a possible D match to TRBD1 (6 bases). Trimming removed 6 bases from V and 5 bases from J, with 16 bases in between. The CDR3 runs to 14 residues. The germline V gene has CDR1 LNHDA and CDR2 SQIVND (reference sequence). The CDR3 bases are TGTGCCAGTAGCCTAGTCGGTACAGGGGAGACCCAGTACTTC. It yields the protein CASSLVGTGETQYF.

The chain couples TRBV19 to TRBJ2-1, with a possible D match to TRBD2 (6 bases). Germline loops: CDR1 LNHDA, CDR2 SQIVND (reference sequence). V gave up 2 bases and J gave up 3 bases, with 11 bases separating them. CDR3 length: 15 residues. The CDR3 here is CASSISVADYNEQFF. DNA for the CDR3: TGTGCCAGTAGTATATCGGTAGCGGACTACAATGAGCAGTTCTTC.

This chain uses TRBV19 with TRBJ2-7; no definite D call. V lost 2 bases and J 0 bases, leaving 8 bases between the germline ends. This CDR3 spans 14 amino acids. From germline, CDR1 is LNHDA and CDR2 SQIVND (reference sequence). CDR3 nucleotides: TGTGCCAGTAGTATACCAGGAAGCTCCTACGAGCAGTACTTC. It translates to CASSIPGSSYEQYF. Based on the CDR3 plus reference TRBV19 and TRBJ2-7, the full variable domain is DGGITQSPKYLFRKEGQNVTLSCEQNLNHDAMYWYRQDPGQGLRLIYYSQIVNDFQKGDIAEGYSVSREKKESFPLTVTSAQKNPTAFYLCASSIPGSSYEQYFGPGTRLTVT.